The 22 T cell receptor beta chains presented below share a single source sample, sequenced in a study of blood T cell repertoires in COVID-19. Clones were read by immunoSEQ multiplex PCR, and TCRdb kept only the in-frame ones, dropping some. The sample has 110,000 to 150,000 clones; 80% to 90% are singletons. The sequenced sample was PBMCs or T cells enriched from blood (not recorded which). The receptors originated from a man in his sixties who had recovered from COVID-19.

This CDR3 reads CASSPTGKVRGYTF. DNA for the CDR3: TGTGCCAGCAGTCCGACAGGGAAGGTTCGGGGCTACACCTTC. V gene TRBV28 combines with J gene TRBJ1-2; 7 nucleotides match TRBD1. Germline V gene data show CDR1 as MDHEN and CDR2 as SYDVKM. V was pared by 5 bases and J by 8 bases, with 11 bases of the junction left unmatched. The CDR3 contains 14 residues.

The rearrangement links TRBV7-3 to TRBJ2-3; TRBD2 agrees at 10 bases. J was trimmed by 3 bases and V by 0 bases; bases with no gene match: 0. CDR1 and CDR2 from the germline V gene are SGHTA and FQGTGA. This CDR3 region has 15 residues. This chain's CDR3 is CASSLTSGRTDTQYF. The CDR3 DNA reads as TGTGCCAGCAGCTTAACTAGCGGGAGGACAGATACGCAGTATTTT.

The J gene is TRBJ2-5, the V gene TRBV27; TRBD1 matches 7 bases. The length of the CDR3 is 16 residues. Germline V gives CDR1 MNHEY, CDR2 SMNVEV (reference sequence). Losses at the gene ends were 4 bases for V and 0 bases for J; bases not matched to a gene: 8. For the CDR3, the DNA is TGTGCCAGCAGTTCCCTGACAGGGCAGTACCAAGAGACCCAGTACTTC. Amino acids: CASSSLTGQYQETQYF.

CDR3: CASSTPGQGGNTIYF. CDR3 DNA sequence: TGTGCCAGCAGCACTCCGGGACAGGGGGGAAACACCATATATTTT. The J gene is TRBJ1-3, the V gene TRBV5-4, with 10 bases identical to TRBD1. The V segment lost 4 bases and the J segment 4 bases; nucleotides outside the gene matches: 5. This CDR3 has 15 amino acids. Per germline, CDR1 SGHNT and CDR2 YYREEE (reference sequence). The variable domain in full, with the rest retrieved from reference TRBV5-4 and TRBJ1-3, is ETGVTQSPTHLIKTRGQQVTLRCSSQSGHNTVSWYQQALGQGPQFIFQYYREEENGRGNFPPRFSGLQFPNYSSELNVNALELDDSALYLCASSTPGQGGNTIYFGEGSWLTVV.

This chain connects TRBV5-1 to TRBJ2-7, with TRBD2 identical over 10 bases. Germline V lookup: CDR1 SGHRS, CDR2 YFSETQ. V lost 7 bases and J lost 2; bases outside the gene matches: 6. The CDR3 covers 14 residues. CDR3 sequence (DNA): TGCGCCAGCGGTAGCGGGGGGCCGGCCTACGAGCAGTACTTC. This sequence encodes CASGSGGPAYEQYF.

This chain links TRBV5-1 with TRBJ1-4; a weak D match, TRBD1 (6 bases). Deletions cut 4 bases from V and 10 bases from J, with 14 bases between. Germline V gene sequence: CDR1 SGHRS, CDR2 YFSETQ. This CDR3 spans 13 amino acids. CDR3 loop: CASSLRTEGKLFF. The CDR3, as DNA: TGCGCCAGCAGCCTACGGACAGAAGGAAAACTGTTTTTT.

The chain couples TRBV27 to TRBJ2-1; 10 bases align to TRBD2. CDR1 is MNHEY and CDR2 is SMNVEV in the germline V gene (reference sequence). The CDR3 contains 15 residues. J gave up 9 bases and V 3 bases, and 8 bases lay outside the gene matches. The CDR3 reads CASSFLLAGISEQFF. The CDR3 DNA reads TGTGCCAGCAGTTTTTTACTAGCGGGGATAAGTGAGCAGTTCTTC.

This clone appeared a single time. This rearrangement joins TRBV27 to TRBJ2-1, with D perhaps TRBD2 (7 bases). The CDR3 has 22 residues. Germline CDR1 reads MNHEY; CDR2 reads SMNVEV (reference sequence). V gave up 10 bases and J gave up 0 bases, with 37 bases separating them. The CDR3 sequence is CATGNRDTGVNSGLSSYNEQFF. The CDR3 region has the DNA TGTGCCACCGGTAACCGGGACACAGGCGTGAATAGCGGGTTAAGCTCCTACAATGAGCAGTTCTTC.

The chain uses TRBV15 and TRBJ2-5; no clear D gene. The germline CDR1 and CDR2 sequences are LNHNV and YYDKDF (reference sequence). The CDR3 has 13 amino acids. Trimming removed 0 bases at V and 4 bases at J, with 6 bases between. The CDR3 is CATSRDRGETQYF. The CDR3 DNA reads as TGTGCCACCAGCAGAGACAGAGGAGAGACCCAGTACTTC. Filled out from reference TRBV15 and TRBJ2-5, the complete variable domain reads DAMVIQNPRYQVTQFGKPVTLSCSQTLNHNVMYWYQQKSSQAPKLLFHYYDKDFNNEADTPDNFQSRRPNTSFCFLDIRSPGLGDTAMYLCATSRDRGETQYFGPGTRLLVL.

The chain is built from TRBV19 and TRBJ1-1; tentative D call: TRBD1 (5 bases). V lost 4 bases and J 4 bases, leaving 19 bases between the germline ends. The CDR3 covers 16 residues. Germline V CDR1 and CDR2: LNHDA, SQIVND (reference sequence). CDR3 in DNA: TGTGCCAGTAGTAGCGAGGAGACAGTCGGCGTCACTGAAGCTTTCTTT. As protein: CASSSEETVGVTEAFF. Combining the CDR3 with reference TRBV19 and TRBJ1-1 gives the whole variable domain DGGITQSPKYLFRKEGQNVTLSCEQNLNHDAMYWYRQDPGQGLRLIYYSQIVNDFQKGDIAEGYSVSREKKESFPLTVTSAQKNPTAFYLCASSSEETVGVTEAFFGQGTRLTVV.

The chain joins TRBV7-8 to TRBJ1-1; D is undetermined. The V gene's germline CDR1 is SGHVS and CDR2 FQNEAQ. The CDR3 is 13 amino acids. V shed 5 bases and J shed 5 bases, with 12 bases lying between them. The DNA for the CDR3 is TGTGCCAGCAGCCTTAGAATAGCGACTGAAGCTTTCTTT. Translated: CASSLRIATEAFF.

The gene calls are TRBV7-8 and TRBJ1-1; possible D gene TRBD1, 6 bases. The CDR3 covers 13 residues. V lost 8 bases and J 4 bases, leaving 14 bases between the germline ends. In germline, CDR1 is SGHVS, CDR2 FQNEAQ. The chain's CDR3 is CASCAEQGTEAFF. The CDR3 DNA is TGTGCCAGCTGCGCCGAACAGGGCACTGAAGCTTTCTTT.

The J gene is TRBJ2-2, the V gene TRBV15; 10 bases fit TRBD1. CDR1 and CDR2 (germline): LNHNV, YYDKDF (reference sequence). The CDR3 extends over 16 amino acids. With V trimmed by 5 bases and J by 5 bases, 8 bases remained unmatched. CDR3 sequence: CATSGRDRGWTGELFF. The CDR3 DNA sequence: TGTGCCACCAGCGGCCGGGACAGGGGATGGACCGGGGAGCTGTTTTTT.

The gene calls are TRBV7-3 and TRBJ2-2, with 8 bases aligning to TRBD1. The CDR3 contains 15 residues. Germline V lookup: CDR1 SGHTA, CDR2 FQGTGA. V was clipped by 5 bases and J by 3 bases; unmatched bases: 5. Here the CDR3 DNA reads TGTGCCAGCAGCCCAGGGGGCGCGGACACCGGGGAGCTGTTTTTT. Translation gives CASSPGGADTGELFF.

The chain recombines TRBV24-1 with TRBJ1-4; the match to TRBD1 covers 9 bases. CDR3 length: 16 amino acids. Trimming took 4 bases from V and 4 from J; bases not matched to a gene: 6. The germline V gene has CDR1 KGHDR and CDR2 SFDVKD. CDR3 in amino acids: CATSEPPGQGNEKLFF. DNA of the CDR3: TGTGCCACCAGTGAGCCCCCGGGACAGGGTAATGAAAAACTGTTTTTT.

This chain links TRBV6-5 with TRBJ1-2, with D possibly being TRBD1 (5 bases). Trimming removed 2 bases from V and 3 bases from J, with 7 bases in between. Germline V gives CDR1 MNHEY, CDR2 SVGAGI. This CDR3 has 13 amino acids. The CDR3 DNA is TGTGCCAGCAGTTACGCAGGGCACTATGGCTACACCTTC. Translating it yields CASSYAGHYGYTF.

This chain joins TRBV11-1 and TRBJ2-2; D is perhaps TRBD2 (5 bases). Germline V lookup: CDR1 SGHAT, CDR2 FQDESV (reference sequence). Trimming removed 7 bases from V and 2 bases from J, with 8 bases in between. The CDR3 runs 13 residues. CDR3 nucleotides: TGTGCCAGCAATCTAGCAAACACCGGGGAGCTGTTTTTT. This sequence encodes CASNLANTGELFF. The whole variable domain, remainder taken from reference TRBV11-1 and TRBJ2-2, is EAEVAQSPRYKITEKSQAVAFWCDPISGHATLYWYRQILGQGPELLVQFQDESVVDDSQLPKDRFSAERLKGVDSTLKIQPAELGDSAMYLCASNLANTGELFFGEGSRLTVL.

The genes are TRBV11-1 and TRBJ2-1; possibly TRBD2 for D (6 bases). This CDR3 region has 13 residues. From germline, CDR1 is SGHAT and CDR2 FQDESV (reference sequence). Trimming took 5 bases from V and 3 from J, leaving 8 bases between them. CDR3 DNA: TGTGCCAGCAGCCCGACTAGCTACAATGAGCAGTTCTTC. Translating gives CASSPTSYNEQFF. Complete variable domain (other parts from reference TRBV11-1 and TRBJ2-1): EAEVAQSPRYKITEKSQAVAFWCDPISGHATLYWYRQILGQGPELLVQFQDESVVDDSQLPKDRFSAERLKGVDSTLKIQPAELGDSAMYLCASSPTSYNEQFFGPGTRLTVL.

The chain couples TRBV9 to TRBJ1-6, with 7 bases lining up with TRBD1. The germline CDR1 and CDR2 sequences are SGDLS and YYNGEE. V lost 0 bases and J lost 5; bases outside the gene matches: 8. The CDR3 contains 17 residues. In nucleotides, the CDR3 is TGTGCCAGCAGCGTAGACCAGGGGGTTGTCAATAATTCACCCCTCCACTTT. It translates to CASSVDQGVVNNSPLHF. Supplemented by reference TRBV9 and TRBJ1-6, the full variable domain reads DSGVTQTPKHLITATGQRVTLRCSPRSGDLSVYWYQQSLDQGLQFLIQYYNGEERAKGNILERFSAQQFPDLHSELNLSSLELGDSALYFCASSVDQGVVNNSPLHFGNGTRLTVT.

V is TRBV2 and J is TRBJ1-2; 10 nucleotides match TRBD1. This CDR3 is 14 amino acids long. V was clipped by 4 bases and J by 10 bases; unmatched bases: 9. CDR1 and CDR2 from the germline V gene are SNHLY and FYNNEI. CDR3 amino acids: CASSAGQGREDYTF. The CDR3 DNA follows: TGTGCCAGCAGTGCGGGACAGGGGAGGGAGGACTACACCTTC.

The V call is TRBV5-4, the J call TRBJ1-3; TRBD1 agrees at 11 bases. The V and J ends lost 3 bases and 4 bases, in that order; junction bases with no gene match: 6. Germline CDR1 SGHNT, CDR2 YYREEE (reference sequence). This CDR3 is built from 16 residues. The DNA for the CDR3 is TGTGCCAGCAGCTCCGGGACAGGGGGTTTCGGAAACACCATATATTTT. Translation gives CASSSGTGGFGNTIYF.

The chain uses TRBV9 and TRBJ2-3; TRBD2 aligns across 8 bases. This CDR3 contains 15 residues. V shed 7 bases and J 0 bases; nucleotides not matched to a gene: 7. Per germline, CDR1 SGDLS and CDR2 YYNGEE. CDR3 sequence: CASQPGTRSTDTQYF. CDR3 DNA: TGTGCCAGCCAGCCCGGGACTAGAAGCACAGATACGCAGTATTTT. The full variable domain, rest sourced from reference TRBV9 and TRBJ2-3, is DSGVTQTPKHLITATGQRVTLRCSPRSGDLSVYWYQQSLDQGLQFLIQYYNGEERAKGNILERFSAQQFPDLHSELNLSSLELGDSALYFCASQPGTRSTDTQYFGPGTRLTVL.